Below, 13 T cell receptor beta chains from the same sample are listed, as sequenced in a study of cytomegalovirus exposure and HLA in healthy donors. Using immunoSEQ multiplex PCR, the repertoire was profiled, and TCRdb retains in-frame clones only, with some absent. The table includes approximately 120,000 clones, around 94% detected once. Sequencing was done on a sample of PBMCs. The receptors shown here come from a young woman in good health and CMV-seronegative.

The J gene is TRBJ1-3, the V gene TRBV7-6; D perhaps matches TRBD1 (6 bases). The CDR3 consists of 15 residues. V dropped 5 bases and J dropped 2 bases, with 13 bases sitting between them. The germline V gene encodes CDR1 SGHVS and CDR2 FNYEAQ. The CDR3 coding sequence is TGTGCCAGCAGCCCCCAGGGGATTGCTGGAAACACCATATATTTT. Translating it yields CASSPQGIAGNTIYF.

This clone was detected once. The chain uses TRBV7-6 and TRBJ2-5, with 7 bases lining up with TRBD1. V gave up 5 bases and J gave up 1 base; unmatched junction bases: 4. CDR3 length: 14 amino acids. Germline loops: CDR1 SGHVS, CDR2 FNYEAQ. Here the CDR3 DNA reads TGTGCCAGCAGCCCATGGGACAGCCAAGAGACCCAGTACTTC. This codes for CASSPWDSQETQYF.

The chain joins TRBV18 to TRBJ1-2; D not certain. The CDR3 covers 14 residues. CDR1 KGHSH and CDR2 LQKENI come from the germline V gene. The ends were cut back, 5 bases at V and 0 bases at J, with 10 bases in the middle. The CDR3 is CASSGGISNYGYTF. CDR3 DNA sequence: TGTGCCAGCTCAGGCGGGATATCTAACTATGGCTACACCTTC. The full variable domain, completed using reference TRBV18 and TRBJ1-2, is NAGVMQNPRHLVRRRGQEARLRCSPMKGHSHVYWYRQLPEEGLKFMVYLQKENIIDESGMPKERFSAEFPKEGPSILRIQQVVRGDSAAYFCASSGGISNYGYTFGSGTRLTVV.

This clone has just a few counts. The rearrangement joins TRBV2 to TRBJ1-5; 7 positions agree with TRBD1. V gave up 1 base and J gave up 7 bases; unmatched junction bases: 13. In germline, CDR1 is SNHLY, CDR2 FYNNEI. The CDR3 has 17 amino acids. The CDR3 coding sequence is TGTGCCAGCAGTGAAGGCCCCCACAGGGGAATTGGGCAGCCCCAGCATTTT. Its protein product is CASSEGPHRGIGQPQHF.

This sequence joins TRBV13 and TRBJ2-5; D not certain. CDR3 length: 16 residues. Between the trimmed V and J ends, which lost 3 bases and 3 bases, there was a span of 17 bases. Per the germline V gene, CDR1 is PRHDT and CDR2 is FYEKMQ (reference sequence). CDR3 residues: CASSFSTRQPKETQYF. CDR3 DNA: TGTGCCAGCAGCTTCTCTACGCGGCAGCCTAAAGAGACCCAGTACTTC.

As concerns this clone: One junction end disagrees with the germline gene, perhaps due to a read error. The chain recombines TRBV6-1 with TRBJ1-6; D is unclear. The CDR3 has 17 residues. The germline V gene encodes CDR1 MNHNS and CDR2 SASEGT. CDR3 sequence: CATSQGGIPRPNSPLHF. The CDR3 DNA follows: TGTGCCACCAGTCAAGGAGGAATACCCAGACCTAATTCACCCCTCCACTTT.

The V gene is TRBV30, the J gene TRBJ1-1; 7 bases map to TRBD1. V lost 0 bases, J lost 8 bases, and 15 bases stayed unmatched. The CDR3 has 16 residues. CDR1 is GTSNPN and CDR2 is SVGIG in the germline V gene (reference sequence). In DNA form, the CDR3 reads TGTGCCTGGAGTGTAGGGGGTGGGGGGAAACAGGGGGAAGCTTTCTTT. This sequence encodes CAWSVGGGGKQGEAFF.

The chain links TRBV5-1 to TRBJ1-1; TRBD1 matches 7 bases. The CDR3 has 17 amino acids. V lost 2 bases, J lost 1 base, and 11 bases stayed unmatched. Germline CDR1 and CDR2: SGHRS and YFSETQ. The CDR3 coding sequence is TGCGCCAGCAGCTTAGGGACAGTGGGTTCTTCGAACACTGAAGCTTTCTTT. Protein sequence: CASSLGTVGSSNTEAFF.

Points on this clone: Other DNA sequences from this sample encode an identical CDR3 as well. The J gene is TRBJ2-1, the V gene TRBV5-1; 10 bases are a match to TRBD2. V was pared by 0 bases and J by 4 bases, with 4 bases of the junction left unmatched. The CDR3 runs to 16 residues. The germline V gene encodes CDR1 SGHRS and CDR2 YFSETQ. CDR3 DNA: TGCGCCAGCAGCTTGGGCACTAGCGGGGCTTACAATGAGCAGTTCTTC. Protein product: CASSLGTSGAYNEQFF.

The J gene is TRBJ2-2, the V gene TRBV28, with 7 bases matching TRBD2. Per the germline V gene, CDR1 is MDHEN and CDR2 is SYDVKM. Trimming took 7 bases from V and 4 from J; bases not matched to a gene: 12. This CDR3 is 16 amino acids long. The CDR3 reads CASIQPWGEGTGELFF. CDR3 sequence (DNA): TGTGCCAGCATCCAGCCCTGGGGGGAGGGCACCGGGGAGCTGTTTTTT.

This clone was seen more than once but under ten times. The chain has TRBV18 and TRBJ1-2, with 9 bases fitting TRBD1. Germline values: CDR1 KGHSH, CDR2 LQKENI. The CDR3 is 16 residues long. V shed 4 bases and J 2 bases; nucleotides not matched to a gene: 8. The CDR3 coding sequence is TGTGCCAGCTCACTTCCGACCGGGACAGGGAACTATGGCTACACCTTC. Protein: CASSLPTGTGNYGYTF.

V and J are TRBV5-6 and TRBJ2-5; 8 nucleotides line up with TRBD2. The CDR3 sequence is 12 residues long. The germline CDR1 and CDR2 sequences are SGHDT and YYEEEE. This CDR3 reads CASGGEQETQYF. As DNA, the CDR3 is TGTGCTTCCGGGGGGGAACAAGAGACCCAGTACTTC.

The genes are TRBV29-1 and TRBJ1-4; TRBD1 might be the D (6 bases). V dropped 2 bases and J dropped 6 bases, with 25 bases sitting between them. The CDR3 contains 18 residues. Looked up from germline, CDR1 is SQVTM and CDR2 is ANQGSEA. DNA of the CDR3: TGCAGCGTTGAAACACGGGGGGCAGGGGAGTTCGGGGATGAAAAACTGTTTTTT. It yields the protein CSVETRGAGEFGDEKLFF.